This T cell receptor (beta chain) was retrieved from a study of blood T cell repertoires in COVID-19. Assay used: immunoSEQ multiplex PCR; TCRdb lists only in-frame clones, some missing. The sample holds hundreds of thousands of clones; roughly nine tenths are singletons and the top ten take about 12%. What was sequenced was peripheral blood. The receptor was derived from a woman between 18 and 29 years old who had recovered from COVID-19.

The CDR3 region has the DNA TGTGCCAGCAGCTGGGGACAGGGGGCAACCTTCTATGGCTACACCTTC. It codes for CASSWGQGATFYGYTF. V is TRBV5-6 and J is TRBJ1-2, with 12 nucleotides matching TRBD1. V lost 3 bases and J lost 4; bases outside the gene matches: 7. CDR1 is SGHDT, CDR2 YYEEEE, per germline. The CDR3 length is 16 residues.